This T cell receptor (beta chain) was sequenced during a study of molecular identifiers for immune sequencing clone quantification. With V trimmed by 1 base and J by 6 bases, 1 base remained unmatched. CDR3 length equals 14 residues. Germline CDR1 reads LGHNA; CDR2 reads YNFKEQ. A CD8+CD4-CCR7+CD45RA+ gate was used to sort naive CD8 T cells. This clonotype was detected many times. TCRdb independently ran MiXCR on the PCR reads; one entry per CDR3 protein. The repertoire includes 80,000 to 100,000 distinct CDR3 sequences, roughly 26% of them detected once, and 0.94% sits in the top ten. This chain joins TRBV4-2 and TRBJ2-7; 12 positions agree with TRBD1. The sample consisted of naive CD8+ T cells from blood, with Jurkat cell RNA spiked in. Subset: FACS-sorted CD8+CD4-CCR7+CD45RA+ naive T cells. This clonotype originated in a human donor in good health. Some libraries in this study had Jurkat cell RNA spiked in. This CDR3 reads CASSQGDRGREQYF. CDR3 sequence (DNA): TGTGCCAGCAGCCAAGGGGACAGGGGGCGCGAGCAGTACTTC.